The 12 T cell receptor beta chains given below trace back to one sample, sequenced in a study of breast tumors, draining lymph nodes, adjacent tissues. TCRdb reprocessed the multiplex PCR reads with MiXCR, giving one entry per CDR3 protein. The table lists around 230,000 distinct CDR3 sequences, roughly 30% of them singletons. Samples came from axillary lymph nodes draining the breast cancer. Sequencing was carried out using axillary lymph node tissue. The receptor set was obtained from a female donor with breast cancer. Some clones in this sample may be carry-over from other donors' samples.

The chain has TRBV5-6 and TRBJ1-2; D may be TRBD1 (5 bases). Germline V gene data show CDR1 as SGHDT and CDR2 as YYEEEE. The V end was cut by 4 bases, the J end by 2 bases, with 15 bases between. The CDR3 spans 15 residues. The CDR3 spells CASSQQDFPNYGYTF. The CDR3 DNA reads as TGTGCCAGCAGCCAACAGGATTTTCCCAACTATGGCTACACCTTC.

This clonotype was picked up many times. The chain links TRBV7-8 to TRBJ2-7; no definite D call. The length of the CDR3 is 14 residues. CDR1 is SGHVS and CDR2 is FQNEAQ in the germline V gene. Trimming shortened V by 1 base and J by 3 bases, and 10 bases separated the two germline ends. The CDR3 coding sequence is TGTGCCAGCAGCTTAGAATTCGCGAACTACGAGCAGTACTTC. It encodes CASSLEFANYEQYF. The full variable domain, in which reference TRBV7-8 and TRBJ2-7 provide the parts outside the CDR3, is GAGVSQSPRYKVAKRGQDVALRCDPISGHVSLFWYQQALGQGPEFLTYFQNEAQLDKSGLPSDRFFAERPEGSVSTLKIQRTQQEDSAVYLCASSLEFANYEQYFGPGTRLTVT.

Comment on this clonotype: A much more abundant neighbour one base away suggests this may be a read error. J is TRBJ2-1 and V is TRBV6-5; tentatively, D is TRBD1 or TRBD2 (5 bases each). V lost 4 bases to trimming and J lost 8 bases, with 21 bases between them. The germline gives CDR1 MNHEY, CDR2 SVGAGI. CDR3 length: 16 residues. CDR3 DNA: TGTGCCAGCAGTTCACCGAGGGGACCGAAGGAAGATGAGCAGTTCTTC. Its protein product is CASSSPRGPKEDEQFF.

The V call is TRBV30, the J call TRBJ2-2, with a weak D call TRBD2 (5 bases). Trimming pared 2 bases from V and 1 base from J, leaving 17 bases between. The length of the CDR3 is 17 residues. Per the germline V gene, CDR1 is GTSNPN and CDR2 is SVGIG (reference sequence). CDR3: CAWSPYQSGVNTGELFF. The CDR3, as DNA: TGTGCCTGGAGTCCTTATCAAAGCGGAGTGAACACCGGGGAGCTGTTTTTT.

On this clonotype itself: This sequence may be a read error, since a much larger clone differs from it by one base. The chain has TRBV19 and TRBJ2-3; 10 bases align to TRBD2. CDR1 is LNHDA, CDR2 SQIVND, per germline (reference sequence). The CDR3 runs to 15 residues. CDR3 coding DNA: TGTGCCGGTAGTCCTAGCGGGAGTGGCACAGATACGCAGTATTTT. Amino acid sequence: CAGSPSGSGTDTQYF.

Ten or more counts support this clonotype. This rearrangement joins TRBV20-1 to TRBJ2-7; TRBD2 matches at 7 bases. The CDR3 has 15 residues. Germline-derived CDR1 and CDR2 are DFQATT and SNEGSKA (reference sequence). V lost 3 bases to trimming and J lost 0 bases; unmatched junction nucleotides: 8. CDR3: CSASLAGPGSYEQYF. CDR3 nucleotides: TGCAGTGCTAGCTTAGCGGGTCCTGGCTCCTACGAGCAGTACTTC.

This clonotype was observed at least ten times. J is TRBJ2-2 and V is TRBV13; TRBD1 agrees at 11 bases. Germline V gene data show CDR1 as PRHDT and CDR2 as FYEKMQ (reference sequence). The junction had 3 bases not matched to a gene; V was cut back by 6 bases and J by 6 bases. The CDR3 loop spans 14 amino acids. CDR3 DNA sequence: TGTGCCAGCAGTCGGGGACAGGGGGCCGGGGAGCTGTTTTTT. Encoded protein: CASSRGQGAGELFF.

CDR3 sequence reads: CASSYPRGQGRSSPLHF. DNA for the CDR3: TGTGCCAGCAGCTATCCCCGGGGACAGGGTAGGAGTTCACCCCTCCACTTT. J is TRBJ1-6 and V is TRBV2; TRBD1 matches at 9 bases. Germline V CDR1 and CDR2: SNHLY, FYNNEI. This CDR3 is 17 amino acids long. Losses at the gene ends were 6 bases for V and 9 bases for J; bases not matched to a gene: 15.

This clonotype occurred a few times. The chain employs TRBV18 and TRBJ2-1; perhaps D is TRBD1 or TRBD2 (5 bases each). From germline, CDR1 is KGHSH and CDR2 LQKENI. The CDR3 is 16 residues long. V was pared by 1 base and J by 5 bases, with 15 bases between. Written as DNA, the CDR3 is TGTGCCAGCTCACCACGGGTCGGGGCAGGACACAATGAGCAGTTCTTC. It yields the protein CASSPRVGAGHNEQFF. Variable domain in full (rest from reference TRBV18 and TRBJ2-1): NAGVMQNPRHLVRRRGQEARLRCSPMKGHSHVYWYRQLPEEGLKFMVYLQKENIIDESGMPKERFSAEFPKEGPSILRIQQVVRGDSAAYFCASSPRVGAGHNEQFFGPGTRLTVL.

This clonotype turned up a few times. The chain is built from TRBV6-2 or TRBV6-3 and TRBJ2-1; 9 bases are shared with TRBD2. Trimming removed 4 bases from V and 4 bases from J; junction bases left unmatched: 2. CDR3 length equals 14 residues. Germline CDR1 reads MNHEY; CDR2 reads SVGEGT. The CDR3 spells CASSSTSGYNEQFF. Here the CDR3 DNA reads TGTGCCAGCAGTTCTACTAGCGGGTACAATGAGCAGTTCTTC.

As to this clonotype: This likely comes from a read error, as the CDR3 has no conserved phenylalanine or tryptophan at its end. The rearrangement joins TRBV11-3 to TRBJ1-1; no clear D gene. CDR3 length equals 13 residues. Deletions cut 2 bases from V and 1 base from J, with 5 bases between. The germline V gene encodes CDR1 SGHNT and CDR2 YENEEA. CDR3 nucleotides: TGTGCCAGCAGCTTATGGAGGAACACTGAAGCTTTCTGT. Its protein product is CASSLWRNTEAFC.

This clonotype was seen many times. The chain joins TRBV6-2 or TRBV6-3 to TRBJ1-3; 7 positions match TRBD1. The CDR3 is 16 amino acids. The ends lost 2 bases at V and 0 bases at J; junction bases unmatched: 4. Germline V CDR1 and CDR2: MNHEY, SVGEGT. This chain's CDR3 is CASSYLGTASGNTIYF. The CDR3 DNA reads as TGTGCCAGCAGTTACCTTGGGACAGCCTCTGGAAACACCATATATTTT.